This T cell receptor beta chain comes out of a study of shared clonotypes between healthy human individuals. Ten immunoSEQ deep assay plates held the unsorted PBMC DNA. Clones were read by immunoSEQ multiplex PCR, and TCRdb kept only the in-frame ones, dropping some. The profile covers about half a million clones, with around four fifths appearing a single time and 9.5% to 15% taken by the ten largest. Whole-study findings and limits: What limited the represented genetic and exposure-history diversity was the small number of donors.

On this clone: Its antigen is still unknown.

The CDR3 is made up of 14 amino acids. The germline V gene has CDR1 MNHNS and CDR2 SASEGT. Trimming took 4 bases from V and 11 from J, leaving 17 bases between them. The sequence derives from a middle-aged woman in good health. Some clones in this sample may be carry-over from other donors' samples. V usage is TRBV6-1 and J usage is TRBJ1-4, with a possible D match to TRBD1 (6 bases). Material for sequencing was PBMCs. The chain's CDR3 is CASSAGGLMLKLFF. CDR3 sequence (DNA): TGTGCCAGCAGTGCGGGGGGCCTGATGCTGAAACTGTTTTTT.